These T cell receptor beta chains were read from a single sample in a study of T cell repertoires in cytomegalovirus infection. In TCRdb, the reads were re-called with MiXCR into one record per CDR3 protein. The sample has around 230,000 distinct CDR3 sequences, approximately 7% seen once. Sequencing was performed on PBMCs. The origin of the receptors is a human donor in good health (CMV status not recorded). Some clones in this sample may be carry-over from other donors' samples. Both conserved end residues are part of each CDR3. The D gene is left open where the match is weak. Each size is once, few, many or a size class.

D	V	J	size	CDR3	DNA
-	TRBV20-1	TRBJ2-7	many	CSSAGGTYEQYF	TGCAGTTCGGCCGGGGGAACCTACGAGCAGTACTTC
TRBD1	TRBV12-3/TRBV12-4	TRBJ1-6	many	CASSSRQGHNSPLHF	TGTGCCAGCAGTTCAAGACAGGGACACAATTCACCCCTCCACTTT
-	TRBV7-9	TRBJ2-5	many	CASSFARGQETQYF	TGTGCCAGCAGCTTCGCCAGGGGCCAAGAGACCCAGTACTTC
-	TRBV6-5	TRBJ1-1	many	CASSYTQGWNTEAFF	TGTGCCAGCAGTTACACGCAGGGGTGGAACACTGAAGCTTTCTTT
TRBD1	TRBV7-2	TRBJ1-2	many	CASSFRTGMWSF	TGTGCCAGCAGCTTTCGGACAGGGATGTGGTCCTTC
-	TRBV5-1	TRBJ1-3	many	CASSDLATGNTIYF	TGCGCCAGCAGCGACCTCGCCACTGGAAACACCATATATTTT
-	TRBV7-2	TRBJ2-5	many	CASSLGMLETQYF	TGTGCCAGCAGCTTAGGGATGCTGGAGACCCAGTACTTC
TRBD2	TRBV7-2	TRBJ2-1	many	CASSLAHLTGGLNEQFF	TGTGCCAGCAGCTTAGCGCACTTGACGGGGGGACTGAATGAGCAGTTCTTC
-	TRBV2	TRBJ1-5	many	CASSGGQQPNQPQHF	TGTGCCAGCAGTGGGGGGCAGCAACCTAATCAGCCCCAGCATTTT
TRBD1	TRBV20-1	TRBJ2-7	many	CSATRTGSSYEQYF	TGCAGTGCTACCCGGACAGGGAGCTCCTACGAGCAGTACTTC
-	TRBV6-2/TRBV6-3	TRBJ1-1	many	CASSQTPSEAFF	TGTGCCAGCAGTCAAACCCCAAGTGAAGCTTTCTTT
-	TRBV2	TRBJ1-2	many	CASKEVGGDYGYTF	TGTGCCAGCAAAGAGGTCGGGGGAGACTATGGCTACACCTTC
-	TRBV20-1	TRBJ1-2	many	CRGLPGTANYGYTF	TGCAGGGGGTTACCCGGGACGGCTAACTATGGCTACACCTTC